The 26 T cell receptor beta chains given below trace back to one sample, sequenced in a study of beta chain features in type 1 diabetes. Expressed TCRB transcripts were sequenced because the isolated RNA had all been reverse transcribed beforehand. The data were produced by immunoSEQ multiplex PCR, yet TCRdb's version contains in-frame clones alone and is incomplete. The data hold some 200,000 clones, with 15% to 20% observed a single time. The antigens of these receptors remain unknown. Study results and limitations: When Type 1 diabetes patients were examined, their TCRB CDR3s proved moderately but significantly shorter in all four CD4+ subsets.

The sample consisted of naive CD4+ T cells from blood. The receptors here all came from a man aged 25-45 years with type 1 diabetes.

This clone was picked up a small number of times. The chain combines TRBV28 with TRBJ2-3; D may be TRBD1 (5 bases). The length of the CDR3 is 15 residues. The germline V gene has CDR1 MDHEN and CDR2 SYDVKM. Trimming took off 6 bases at V and 2 bases at J, with 15 bases between the two ends. CDR3 DNA: TGTGCCAGCAGGCTGGCAGGGTGGAACACAGATACGCAGTATTTT. This gives the protein CASRLAGWNTDTQYF.

This clone was recorded a few times. The rearrangement uses TRBV29-1 and TRBJ2-3, with a possible D match to TRBD2 (6 bases). Germline CDR1 is SQVTM and CDR2 is ANQGSEA. V was clipped by 7 bases and J by 6 bases, with 14 bases between them. This CDR3 is 12 amino acids long. The CDR3 here is CSAEEGSDTQYF. The CDR3 DNA sequence: TGCAGCGCAGAGGAGGGTTCCGATACGCAGTATTTT.

The V gene is TRBV7-9, the J gene TRBJ2-7; 7 bases are shared with TRBD2. Trimming at V came to 4 bases and at J to 4 bases, leaving 10 bases not matched to a gene. This CDR3 comprises 15 residues. Germline CDR1 is SEHNR and CDR2 is FQNEAQ (reference sequence). CDR3 DNA sequence: TGTGCCAGCAGCTCCAGAGGGGAGGGAGAATACGAGCAGTACTTC. Encoded protein: CASSSRGEGEYEQYF.

In this sample, this clone turned up a few times. The chain couples TRBV14 to TRBJ1-3; D unclear. V lost 5 bases and J lost 2, with 7 bases in between. The CDR3 totals 13 residues. Germline V gene data show CDR1 as SGHDN and CDR2 as FVKESK. The CDR3 reads CASSELPGNTIYF. In DNA form, the CDR3 reads TGTGCCAGCAGCGAACTACCTGGAAACACCATATATTTT.

This clone was observed a handful of times. The chain carries TRBV4-1 and TRBJ1-1; 7 positions match TRBD1. After removal of 1 base from V and 6 bases from J, the junction contained 11 bases not matched to a gene. There are 16 residues in the CDR3. Looked up from germline, CDR1 is MGHRA and CDR2 is YSYEKL. This CDR3 is CASSQVPPRQGPEAFF. The CDR3 DNA reads TGCGCCAGCAGCCAAGTCCCGCCGCGACAGGGCCCTGAAGCTTTCTTT.

The DNA of the CDR3 is TGTGCCAGCAGCCAAGGGGGCGGGAGGACCTACAATGAGCAGTTCTTC. It encodes CASSQGGGRTYNEQFF. V gene TRBV4-2 combines with J gene TRBJ2-1, with 8 bases aligning to TRBD2. The CDR3 has 16 amino acids. CDR1 and CDR2 from the germline V gene are LGHNA and YNFKEQ. The junction had 4 bases not matched to a gene; V was cut back by 1 base and J by 2 bases.

CDR3 amino acids: CASSQMESNALDTQYF. The DNA for the CDR3 is TGCGCCAGCAGCCAAATGGAGTCTAACGCGTTAGATACGCAGTATTTT. This rearrangement joins TRBV4-3 to TRBJ2-3; D unclear. Germline-derived CDR1 and CDR2 are LGHNA and YSLEER. CDR3 size: 16 residues. Trimming left V 2 bases short and J 5 bases short, with 17 bases between.

The table lists this clone with a few counts. The chain carries TRBV30 and TRBJ2-7, with D uncertain. CDR1 and CDR2 (germline): GTSNPN, SVGIG (reference sequence). This CDR3 region has 13 residues. The ends were cut back, 2 bases at V and 4 bases at J, with 12 bases in the middle. CDR3 loop: CAWSSQDGYEQYF. The CDR3, as DNA: TGTGCCTGGAGTTCCCAGGACGGATACGAGCAGTACTTC.

The sample holds a few counts of this clone. J is TRBJ2-7 and V is TRBV13; 9 bases are shared with TRBD2. J was trimmed by 5 bases and V by 3 bases; bases with no gene match: 5. The CDR3 is 14 residues long. CDR1 is PRHDT and CDR2 is FYEKMQ in the germline V gene (reference sequence). CDR3 in amino acids: CASSFRLAGNEQYF. The CDR3 bases are TGTGCCAGCAGCTTTCGGCTAGCGGGAAACGAGCAGTACTTC.

The V call is TRBV25-1, the J call TRBJ2-3; TRBD2 agrees at 7 bases. V dropped 4 bases and J dropped 6; count of bases not matched to a gene: 4. CDR1 and CDR2 from the germline V gene are MGHDK and SYGVNS. The CDR3 sequence is 13 residues long. This CDR3 is CASSGRLADTQYF. Written as DNA, the CDR3 is TGTGCCAGCAGTGGCCGACTAGCCGATACGCAGTATTTT. The complete variable domain, with remaining parts taken from reference TRBV25-1 and TRBJ2-3, reads EADIYQTPRYLVIGTGKKITLECSQTMGHDKMYWYQQDPGMELHLIHYSYGVNSTEKGDLSSESTVSRIRTEHFPLTLESARPSHTSQYLCASSGRLADTQYFGPGTRLTVL.

This clone was seen a handful of times. This chain connects TRBV30 to TRBJ1-2, with a possible D match to TRBD1 (5 bases). The CDR3 is made up of 13 amino acids. The germline V and J ends were trimmed by 4 bases and 8 bases, with 17 bases remaining between them. Germline CDR1 and CDR2: GTSNPN and SVGIG (reference sequence). Here the CDR3 DNA reads TGTGCCTGGACCCTCGATCAGGGTTTAGGCTACACCTTC. This translates into CAWTLDQGLGYTF.

V usage is TRBV19 and J usage is TRBJ1-4; the D gene is possibly TRBD1 (5 bases). The CDR3 is 14 residues long. The V end was cut by 5 bases, the J end by 1 base, with 8 bases between. Germline CDR1 is LNHDA and CDR2 is SQIVND (reference sequence). The CDR3 loop reads CASSSQGTNEKLFF. CDR3 coding DNA: TGTGCCAGTAGTTCCCAGGGAACTAATGAAAAACTGTTTTTT.

CDR3 sequence (DNA): TGCAGCGTACGGGACAGGCGACTCCAAGAGACCCAGTACTTC. It translates to CSVRDRRLQETQYF. This chain connects TRBV29-1 to TRBJ2-5; 8 bases are a match to TRBD1. This CDR3 comprises 14 residues. Germline V CDR1 and CDR2: SQVTM, ANQGSEA. Trimming took 6 bases from V and 1 from J; bases not matched to a gene: 7.

This clone was observed a handful of times. V usage is TRBV5-1 and J usage is TRBJ1-2; perhaps TRBD1 as D (5 bases). Trimming removed 4 bases at V and 0 bases at J, with 13 bases between. This CDR3 is built from 15 residues. Germline CDR1 SGHRS, CDR2 YFSETQ. CDR3 protein: CASSVTGSPNYGYTF. CDR3 DNA sequence: TGCGCCAGCAGCGTCACAGGATCCCCTAACTATGGCTACACCTTC. Combining the CDR3 with reference TRBV5-1 and TRBJ1-2 gives the whole variable domain KAGVTQTPRYLIKTRGQQVTLSCSPISGHRSVSWYQQTPGQGLQFLFEYFSETQRNKGNFPGRFSGRQFSNSRSEMNVSTLELGDSALYLCASSVTGSPNYGYTFGSGTRLTVV.

This clone was detected once. V is TRBV18 and J is TRBJ2-7, with D possibly being TRBD1 (6 bases). The ends were cut back, 3 bases at V and 1 base at J, with 10 bases in the middle. This CDR3 region has 14 residues. Germline V gene sequence: CDR1 KGHSH, CDR2 LQKENI. CDR3 region: CASSPSDRSYEQYF. CDR3 DNA sequence: TGTGCCAGCTCACCGTCGGACAGATCCTACGAGCAGTACTTC. Together with reference TRBV18 and TRBJ2-7, the CDR3 gives the full variable domain: NAGVMQNPRHLVRRRGQEARLRCSPMKGHSHVYWYRQLPEEGLKFMVYLQKENIIDESGMPKERFSAEFPKEGPSILRIQQVVRGDSAAYFCASSPSDRSYEQYFGPGTRLTVT.

The genes are TRBV5-1 and TRBJ1-1; TRBD1 might be the D (5 bases). The germline V gene has CDR1 SGHRS and CDR2 YFSETQ. V dropped 6 bases and J dropped 4 bases, with 22 bases sitting between them. This CDR3 contains 16 residues. The CDR3 loop reads CASTPTMAGVGTEAFF. CDR3 nucleotides: TGCGCCAGCACCCCTACCATGGCGGGGGTCGGCACTGAAGCTTTCTTT.

The chain couples TRBV4-1 to TRBJ2-1; TRBD2 is a possible D gene (5 bases). Trimming pared 2 bases from V and 1 base from J, leaving 9 bases between. In germline, CDR1 is MGHRA, CDR2 YSYEKL. This CDR3 contains 15 residues. The CDR3: CASSQHGISYNEQFF. CDR3 in DNA: TGCGCCAGCAGCCAACACGGGATATCCTACAATGAGCAGTTCTTC.

The chain joins TRBV9 to TRBJ1-2, with 11 nucleotides matching TRBD1. V lost 7 bases and J lost 4; bases outside the gene matches: 12. Germline CDR1 reads SGDLS; CDR2 reads YYNGEE. CDR3 size: 16 residues. CDR3 sequence reads: CASGRTGGQSGYGYTF. CDR3 DNA: TGTGCCAGCGGCCGGACAGGGGGCCAGTCTGGCTATGGCTACACCTTC.

The V call is TRBV13, the J call TRBJ2-7, with 8 nucleotides matching TRBD2. The V gene's germline CDR1 is PRHDT and CDR2 FYEKMQ (reference sequence). V shed 6 bases, J shed 5 bases, and the junction held 15 bases outside the gene matches. This CDR3 is built from 16 residues. The CDR3, as DNA: TGTGCCAGCAGTCCGCTCGTTCCGGGAGGGCCTGACGAGCAGTACTTC. It translates to CASSPLVPGGPDEQYF. Full variable domain (rest looked up from reference TRBV13 and TRBJ2-7): AAGVIQSPRHLIKEKRETATLKCYPIPRHDTVYWYQQGPGQDPQFLISFYEKMQSDKGSIPDRFSAQQFSDYHSELNMSSLELGDSALYFCASSPLVPGGPDEQYFGPGTRLTVT.

The chain links TRBV6-5 to TRBJ2-1; possibly TRBD1 for D (5 bases). V dropped 2 bases and J dropped 10 bases, with 6 bases sitting between them. The CDR3 sequence is 11 residues long. The germline V gene has CDR1 MNHEY and CDR2 SVGAGI. The CDR3 nucleotides read TGTGCCAGCAGTTACAGGGGCGAGCAGTTCTTC. Translation gives CASSYRGEQFF.

The rearrangement joins TRBV23-1 to TRBJ2-3; no reliable D call. TRBV23-1 is identified as an open reading frame with a role that is uncertain. Trimming stripped 2 bases from V and 3 bases from J, with 18 bases between. There are 17 residues in the CDR3. The CDR3 spells CASSQTSMGFRTDTQYF. In DNA form, the CDR3 reads TGCGCCAGCAGTCAAACCTCTATGGGGTTCCGGACAGATACGCAGTATTTT.

This clone occurred a few times. The chain joins TRBV30 to TRBJ2-6, with D possibly being TRBD2 (5 bases). Trimming cost V 2 bases and J 2 bases, with 19 bases left between them. The CDR3 is 18 residues long. CDR1 is GTSNPN, CDR2 SVGIG, per germline (reference sequence). The DNA for the CDR3 is TGTGCCTGGAGTCCACGTGCGGTGGCGACTACTGGGGCCAACGTCCTGACTTTC. As protein: CAWSPRAVATTGANVLTF.

This clone has only a few counts. The genes are TRBV15 and TRBJ2-5; 7 bases match TRBD2. The junction had 8 bases not matched to a gene; V was cut back by 4 bases and J by 3 bases. CDR3 length: 15 amino acids. CDR1 and CDR2 from the germline V gene are LNHNV and YYDKDF (reference sequence). DNA for the CDR3: TGTGCCACCAGCATCACTACTAGCGCCGAAGAGACCCAGTACTTC. It translates to CATSITTSAEETQYF.

V is TRBV30 and J is TRBJ1-2; TRBD1 aligns across 10 bases. The V gene's germline CDR1 is GTSNPN and CDR2 SVGIG (reference sequence). V was clipped by 3 bases and J by 4 bases; unmatched bases: 2. This CDR3 has 13 residues. As DNA, the CDR3 is TGTGCCTGGAGAGGGACAGGGGTCTATGGCTACACCTTC. Residues: CAWRGTGVYGYTF. Looking up the rest from reference TRBV30 and TRBJ1-2 gives the full variable domain: SQTIHQWPATLVQPVGSPLSLECTVEGTSNPNLYWYRQAAGRGLQLLFYSVGIGQISSEVPQNLSASRPQDRQFILSSKKLLLSDSGFYLCAWRGTGVYGYTFGSGTRLTVV.

Here the CDR3 DNA reads TGTGCCATCAGTCAACACAGCAATCAGCCCCAGCATTTT. Encoded protein: CAISQHSNQPQHF. The rearrangement uses TRBV10-3 and TRBJ1-5; unclear D gene. Per germline, CDR1 ENHRY and CDR2 SYGVKD. The CDR3 spans 13 residues. Trimming removed 5 bases at V and 1 base at J, with 6 bases between.

A few counts support this clone. The identical CDR3 is also encoded by other nucleotide sequences in the sample. V is TRBV5-1 and J is TRBJ2-6; D not resolved. V lost 0 bases to trimming and J lost 0 bases, with 4 bases between them. The CDR3 contains 15 residues. Germline V lookup: CDR1 SGHRS, CDR2 YFSETQ. The CDR3 nucleotides are TGCGCCAGCAGCTTGGGAAGCTCTGGGGCCAACGTCCTGACTTTC. Its protein is CASSLGSSGANVLTF.